This T cell receptor beta chain came from a study of low-dose radiotherapy and immunotherapy resistance in tumors (dated by TCRdb to between 2020 and 2023). For context, the study as a whole: In Cohort 1, 0.5 Gy per fraction was delivered every 2 weeks, and a total PTV dose of 6.5 Gy was prescribed. Cohort 2 received 1 Gy per fraction every two weeks, with a total of 13 Gy over 26 weeks. Patients were given nivolumab as a 240 mg flat dose every two weeks and ipilimumab at 1 mg/kg every six weeks, with both drugs delivered intravenously. Every two weeks, patients got intravenous cyclophosphamide at 200 mg/m2, given one day ahead of each radiation and immunotherapy administration. Aspirin 300 mg was taken orally once daily by patients for four cycles, starting on cycle 1 day 1. The trial did not randomize participants into treatment groups. Eight patients were included in the translational analysis: three from the first dose cohort and the first five from the second dose cohort.

The junction carries 23 bases between V and J, which are trimmed by 5 bases and 7 bases respectively. Reading the germline V gene gives CDR1 SGHAT and CDR2 FQNNGV. The CDR3 sequence holds 16 residues, the cysteine and phenylalanine included. Solely the CDR3 DNA is kept, with 48 bases framed from the first base. TCRdb records Illumina HiSeq 2500 as the sequencer. First-strand cDNA was synthesized using Superscript III and a set of TRAV- and TRBV-specific primers, so that both TCRalpha and TCRbeta chains were covered. A roughly 19-cycle PCR with Phusion amplified the TCRs, pairing a constant-region primer with the adapter that was attached to the V primers. The MessageAmp II aRNA Amplification Kit was used to amplify the isolated mRNA, with in vitro transcription run for over 15 hours at 37 degrees C. The Dynabeads mRNA DIRECT Purification Kit was used to isolate the mRNA for TCR sequencing. Indexed Illumina adapters were added in a second 25-cycle Phusion PCR, and the resulting products were purified with AMPure XP beads. Per the source publication's procedure: Custom Perl scripts pooled TCR sequences encoding the same protein, removed out-of-frame sequences and computed each clonotype's abundance. Any TCR sequence supported by only a single read was excluded from analysis. Shannon entropy, Gini index, clonality, richness, and the frequency of TCRs shared between repertoires were included as repertoire metrics. TCRdb trimmed public reads at Q25 via fastp, called clones via MiXCR and kept in-frame beta chains. A single entry per CDR3 protein holds the most common genes and DNA from its merged rows. The V and J calls here are based on TCRdb, not the publication. Recorded for this sample are about 80,000 distinct CDR3 sequences; less than 20% of them occurred a single time. Roughly 1.4% of the sample belongs to the ten largest clones.

Comment on this clonotype: There is no known antigen for this receptor. Per-nucleotide qualities are absent, and no much larger clonotype sits a single base away.

In light of the paper, this sample's time point label describes: after trial treatment. Taken with the paper, the label for treatment or condition translates to: LDRT plus nivolumab, ipilimumab, low-dose cyclophosphamide and aspirin (RACIN trial). The donors came from RACIN, which was a single-arm phase I dose-escalation trial that paired nivolumab and ipilimumab with aspirin, low-dose cyclophosphamide and low-dose radiotherapy. Patients were eligible if they had advanced solid tumors that were TIL-negative. The material was PBMCs, obtained after low-dose radiotherapy plus immunotherapy. The TCR sequence derives from a male donor with prostate cancer. The chain uses TRBV11-2 and TRBJ2-5; tentative D gene TRBD2, with 5 bases matching. CDR3 protein: CASSPNTGEAGGTQYF. The DNA reads TGTGCCAGCAGCCCGAACACCGGGGAAGCTGGCGGGACCCAGTACTTC.